The 16 T cell receptor beta chains below come from one sample, sequenced in a study of cytomegalovirus exposure and HLA in healthy donors. A multiplex PCR was run with 60 Vbeta primers and 13 Jbeta primers. The protocol was immunoSEQ multiplex PCR, while the TCRdb copy is restricted to in-frame clones and leaves out a portion. This table holds more than 90,000 clones, over 65% found once. Sequencing input: PBMCs. The origin of the receptors is a woman aged 25 to 39 in good health and CMV-seronegative.

The rearrangement links TRBV19 to TRBJ2-1, with D unresolved. Trimming cost V 3 bases and J 7 bases, with 31 bases left between them. CDR3 length: 20 residues. Germline V gene lookup returns CDR1 LNHDA and CDR2 SQIVND (reference sequence). CDR3 region: CASSMSRKITFPQAKNEQFF. CDR3 sequence (DNA): TGTGCCAGTAGTATGTCACGCAAGATAACGTTCCCCCAGGCTAAGAATGAGCAGTTCTTC.

The chain couples TRBV18 to TRBJ2-1; 7 bases are shared with TRBD2. The germline gives CDR1 KGHSH, CDR2 LQKENI. The CDR3 sequence is 16 residues long. Trimming removed 2 bases from V and 8 bases from J; junction bases left unmatched: 12. The CDR3 reads CASSPRDRGSGHEQFF. The CDR3 DNA is TGTGCCAGCTCACCAAGGGATCGCGGGAGTGGACATGAGCAGTTCTTC.

The chain joins TRBV9 to TRBJ2-7; D perhaps matches TRBD1 (6 bases). The CDR3 covers 14 residues. Germline CDR1 SGDLS, CDR2 YYNGEE. V dropped 4 bases and J dropped 5 bases, with 16 bases sitting between them. The CDR3 sequence: CASSTTGLADEQYF. The CDR3 bases are TGTGCCAGCAGCACAACAGGGTTGGCCGACGAGCAGTACTTC.

The V call is TRBV2, the J call TRBJ1-1; no clear D gene. Trimming left V 8 bases short and J 4 bases short, with 20 bases between. This CDR3 has 15 residues. Germline CDR1 SNHLY, CDR2 FYNNEI. The CDR3 DNA reads as TGTGCCAGCCTACCCGAGGCAGCGCCTGGCACTGAAGCTTTCTTT. Translating it yields CASLPEAAPGTEAFF.

This clone was seen only a few times. This chain joins TRBV4-2 and TRBJ1-3; D not resolved. The germline V gene encodes CDR1 LGHNA and CDR2 YNFKEQ. V was pared by 0 bases and J by 4 bases, with 13 bases between. The CDR3 spans 16 residues. The CDR3 nucleotides read TGTGCCAGCAGCCAAGATTTACCTGGAGTAGGAAACACCATATATTTT. Translating it yields CASSQDLPGVGNTIYF.

V is TRBV5-1 and J is TRBJ1-4; D gene unclear. Trimming cost V 4 bases and J 14 bases, with 18 bases left between them. The CDR3 runs 13 residues. Germline V gene sequence: CDR1 SGHRS, CDR2 YFSETQ. CDR3 loop: CASSPIGGYNLFF. The DNA for the CDR3 is TGCGCCAGCAGCCCGATAGGAGGGTACAATCTGTTTTTT.

The chain couples TRBV6-6 to TRBJ1-1; a weak D match, TRBD1 (6 bases). V shed 6 bases and J shed 7 bases, with 15 bases lying between them. The CDR3 extends over 13 amino acids. Germline V gene lookup returns CDR1 MNHNY and CDR2 SVGAGI (reference sequence). The CDR3 DNA reads as TGTGCCAGCAGCCCACAGGGAAATCTTGAAGCTTTCTTT. It is translated as CASSPQGNLEAFF.

This sequence joins TRBV29-1 and TRBJ1-2; 7 bases are shared with TRBD1. Losses at the gene ends were 5 bases for V and 4 bases for J; bases not matched to a gene: 4. CDR1 and CDR2 from the germline V gene are SQVTM and ANQGSEA. The CDR3 runs to 12 residues. CDR3 loop: CSVSDRLYGYTF. CDR3 in DNA: TGCAGCGTTTCGGACAGGCTCTATGGCTACACCTTC.

The chain couples TRBV5-8 to TRBJ1-1, with 7 bases matching TRBD1. CDR1 is SGHTS and CDR2 is YDEGEE in the germline V gene. V lost 5 bases, J lost 7 bases, and 8 bases stayed unmatched. The CDR3 runs 13 residues. In DNA, the CDR3 is TGTGCCAGCAGTAAACAGGGGTTGGGTGAAGCTTTCTTT. Its translation is CASSKQGLGEAFF. Drawing the rest from reference TRBV5-8 and TRBJ1-1, the complete variable domain is EAGVTQSPTHLIKTRGQQATLRCSPISGHTSVYWYQQALGLGLQFLLWYDEGEERNRGNFPPRFSGRQFPNYSSELNVNALELEDSALYLCASSKQGLGEAFFGQGTRLTVV.

The chain recombines TRBV18 with TRBJ2-7, with D tentatively TRBD2 (6 bases). The germline V gene has CDR1 KGHSH and CDR2 LQKENI. Trimming took off 5 bases at V and 5 bases at J, with 16 bases between the two ends. The CDR3 sequence is 14 residues long. CDR3 in amino acids: CASSVGGGNHEQYF. The CDR3, as DNA: TGTGCCAGCTCAGTCGGAGGAGGGAACCACGAGCAGTACTTC.

A single count supports this clone. The chain is built from TRBV27 and TRBJ2-2; D perhaps matches TRBD1 (5 bases). The CDR3 is made up of 16 amino acids. V gave up 4 bases and J gave up 6 bases, with 18 bases separating them. Germline CDR1 and CDR2: MNHEY and SMNVEV (reference sequence). DNA of the CDR3: TGTGCCAGCAGTTGGCTGGTGGGGCGAAAGGCCGGGGAGCTGTTTTTT. Amino acid sequence: CASSWLVGRKAGELFF.

The genes are TRBV5-1 and TRBJ2-1, with 8 positions matching TRBD1. Per the germline V gene, CDR1 is SGHRS and CDR2 is YFSETQ. The CDR3 runs to 16 residues. The junction had 12 bases not matched to a gene; V was cut back by 1 base and J by 9 bases. CDR3 coding DNA: TGCGCCAGCAGCTTGCGGTCCGGGACAGGCGGCGGTGAGCAGTTCTTC. This gives the protein CASSLRSGTGGGEQFF.

A single count supports this clone. V gene TRBV2 combines with J gene TRBJ2-6; D call uncertain. CDR1 and CDR2 from the germline V gene are SNHLY and FYNNEI. The CDR3 loop spans 14 amino acids. Trimming shortened V by 8 bases and J by 1 base, and 9 bases separated the two germline ends. CDR3 sequence: CASVWQSGANVLTF. The CDR3 nucleotides read TGTGCCAGCGTTTGGCAATCTGGGGCCAACGTCCTGACTTTC.

The CDR3 here is CASSLETRANTGELFF. In DNA form, the CDR3 reads TGCGCCAGCAGCTTGGAAACGCGAGCGAACACCGGGGAGCTGTTTTTT. The chain joins TRBV5-1 to TRBJ2-2; D gene uncertain. Germline CDR1 and CDR2: SGHRS and YFSETQ. The CDR3 spans 16 residues. V was shortened by 0 bases and J by 0 bases, with 9 bases between the two germline ends.

The gene calls are TRBV16 and TRBJ1-2, with a possible D match to TRBD1 (5 bases). Per germline, CDR1 KGHSY and CDR2 FQNENV. The length of the CDR3 is 13 residues. V was cut by 2 bases and J by 7 bases, with 11 bases left in between. The CDR3 sequence: CASSQIKGVGYTF. CDR3 sequence (DNA): TGTGCCAGCAGCCAAATAAAAGGGGTTGGCTACACCTTC.

The chain uses TRBV5-1 and TRBJ2-2; D may be TRBD1 (5 bases). Germline loops: CDR1 SGHRS, CDR2 YFSETQ. The CDR3 is 16 amino acids. With 0 bases removed from V and 6 bases from J, the gap between germline ends came to 15 bases. In DNA, the CDR3 is TGCGCCAGCAGCTTGGGACAGATCACGTTCGCCGGGGAGCTGTTTTTT. Its protein product is CASSLGQITFAGELFF.